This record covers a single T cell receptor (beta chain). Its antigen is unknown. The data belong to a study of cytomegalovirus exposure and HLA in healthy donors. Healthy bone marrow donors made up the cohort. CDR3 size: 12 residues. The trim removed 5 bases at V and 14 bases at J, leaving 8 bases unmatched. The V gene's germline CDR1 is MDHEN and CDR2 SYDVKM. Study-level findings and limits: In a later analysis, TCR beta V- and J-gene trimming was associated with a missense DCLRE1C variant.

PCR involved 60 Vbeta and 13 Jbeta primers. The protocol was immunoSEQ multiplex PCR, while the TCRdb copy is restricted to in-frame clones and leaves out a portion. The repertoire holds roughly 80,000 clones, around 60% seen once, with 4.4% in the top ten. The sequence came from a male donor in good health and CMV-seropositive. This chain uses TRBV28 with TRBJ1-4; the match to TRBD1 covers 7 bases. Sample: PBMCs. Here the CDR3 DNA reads TGTGCCAGCAGTGGCTGGACAGGTCCGCTGTTTTTT. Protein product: CASSGWTGPLFF.